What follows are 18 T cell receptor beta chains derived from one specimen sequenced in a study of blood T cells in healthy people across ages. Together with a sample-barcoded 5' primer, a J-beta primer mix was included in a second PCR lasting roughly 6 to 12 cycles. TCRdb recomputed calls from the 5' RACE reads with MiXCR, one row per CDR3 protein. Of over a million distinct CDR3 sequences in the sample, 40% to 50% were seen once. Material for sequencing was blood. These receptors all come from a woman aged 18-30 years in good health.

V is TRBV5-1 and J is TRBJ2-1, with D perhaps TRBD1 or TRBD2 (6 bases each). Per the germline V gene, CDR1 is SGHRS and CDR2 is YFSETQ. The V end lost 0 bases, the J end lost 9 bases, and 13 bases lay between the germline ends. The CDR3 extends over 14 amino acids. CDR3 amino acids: CASSLDLQGGEQFF. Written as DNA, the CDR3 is TGCGCCAGCAGCTTGGATTTACAGGGAGGTGAGCAGTTCTTC.

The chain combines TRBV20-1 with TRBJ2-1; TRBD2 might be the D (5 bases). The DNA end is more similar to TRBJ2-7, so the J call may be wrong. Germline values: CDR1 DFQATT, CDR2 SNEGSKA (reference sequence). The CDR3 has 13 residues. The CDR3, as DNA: TGCAGTGCTAGATTCGGACTCTACAATGAGCAGTACTTC. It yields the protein CSARFGLYNEQYF.

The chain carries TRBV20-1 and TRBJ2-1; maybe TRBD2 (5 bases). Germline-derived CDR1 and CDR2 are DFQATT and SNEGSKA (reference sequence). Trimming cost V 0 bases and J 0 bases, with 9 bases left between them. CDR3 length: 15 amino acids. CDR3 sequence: CSAREEDLSYNEQFF. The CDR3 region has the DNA TGCAGTGCTAGAGAGGAGGATCTCTCCTACAATGAGCAGTTCTTC.

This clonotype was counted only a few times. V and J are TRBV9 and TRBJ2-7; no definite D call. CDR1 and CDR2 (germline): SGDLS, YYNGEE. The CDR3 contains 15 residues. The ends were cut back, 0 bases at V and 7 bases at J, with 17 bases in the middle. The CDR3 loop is CASSVVSQSYNEQYF. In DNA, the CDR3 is TGTGCCAGCAGCGTAGTATCACAGTCGTACAATGAGCAGTACTTC. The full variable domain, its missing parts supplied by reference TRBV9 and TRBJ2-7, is DSGVTQTPKHLITATGQRVTLRCSPRSGDLSVYWYQQSLDQGLQFLIQYYNGEERAKGNILERFSAQQFPDLHSELNLSSLELGDSALYFCASSVVSQSYNEQYFGPGTRLTVT.

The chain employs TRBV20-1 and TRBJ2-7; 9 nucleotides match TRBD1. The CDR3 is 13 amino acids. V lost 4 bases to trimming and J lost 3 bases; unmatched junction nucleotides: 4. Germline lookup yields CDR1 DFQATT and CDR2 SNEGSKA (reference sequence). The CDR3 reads CSAKGDRDYEQYF. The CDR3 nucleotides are TGCAGTGCTAAGGGGGACAGGGACTACGAGCAGTACTTC.

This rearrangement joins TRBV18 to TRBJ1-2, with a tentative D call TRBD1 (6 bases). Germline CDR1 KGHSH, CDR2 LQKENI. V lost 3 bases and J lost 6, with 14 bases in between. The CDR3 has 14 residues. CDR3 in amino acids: CASSPGTGRHGYTF. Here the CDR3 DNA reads TGTGCCAGCTCACCCGGTACAGGGCGGCATGGCTACACCTTC.

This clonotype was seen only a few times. The CDR3 region is CASSQAGTDLYEQYF. The CDR3 DNA is TGTGCCAGCAGCCAGGCCGGGACGGATCTCTACGAGCAGTACTTC. The rearrangement links TRBV7-2 to TRBJ2-7; either TRBD1 or TRBD2 may fit D (5 bases each). Trimming shortened V by 5 bases and J by 3 bases, and 17 bases separated the two germline ends. The CDR3 totals 15 residues. Germline V gene data show CDR1 as SGHTA and CDR2 as FQGNSA.

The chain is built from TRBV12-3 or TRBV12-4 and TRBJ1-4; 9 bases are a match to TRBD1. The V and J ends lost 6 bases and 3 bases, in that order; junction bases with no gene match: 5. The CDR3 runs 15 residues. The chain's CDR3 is CASSAGTGPNEKLFF. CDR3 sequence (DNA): TGTGCCAGCAGCGCCGGGACAGGGCCTAATGAAAAACTGTTTTTT.

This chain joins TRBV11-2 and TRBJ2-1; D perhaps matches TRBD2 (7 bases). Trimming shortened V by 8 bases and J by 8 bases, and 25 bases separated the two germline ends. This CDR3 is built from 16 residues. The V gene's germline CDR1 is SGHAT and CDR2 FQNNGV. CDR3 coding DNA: TGTGCCAGCGCAGGGGCTAGCGGACCCCGGTGGGATGAGCAGTTCTTC. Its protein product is CASAGASGPRWDEQFF. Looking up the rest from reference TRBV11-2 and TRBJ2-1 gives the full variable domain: EAGVAQSPRYKIIEKRQSVAFWCNPISGHATLYWYQQILGQGPKLLIQFQNNGVVDDSQLPKDRFSAERLKGVDSTLKIQPAKLEDSAVYLCASAGASGPRWDEQFFGPGTRLTVL.

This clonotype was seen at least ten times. CDR3 sequence (DNA): TGTGCCAGCAGCAAATCGAGGTCGGGAGATACGCAGTATTTT. As protein: CASSKSRSGDTQYF. The chain combines TRBV7-7 with TRBJ2-3; D not certain. Germline values: CDR1 SSHAT, CDR2 FNYEAQ (reference sequence). V shed 5 bases and J shed 5 bases, with 14 bases lying between them. The CDR3 consists of 14 residues.

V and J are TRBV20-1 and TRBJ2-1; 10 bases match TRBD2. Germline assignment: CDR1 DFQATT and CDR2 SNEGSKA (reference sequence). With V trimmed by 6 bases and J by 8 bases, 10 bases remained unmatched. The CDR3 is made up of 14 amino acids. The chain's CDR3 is CSAAGSGRQDEQFF. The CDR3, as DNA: TGCAGTGCAGCGGGTAGCGGGAGGCAGGATGAGCAGTTCTTC.

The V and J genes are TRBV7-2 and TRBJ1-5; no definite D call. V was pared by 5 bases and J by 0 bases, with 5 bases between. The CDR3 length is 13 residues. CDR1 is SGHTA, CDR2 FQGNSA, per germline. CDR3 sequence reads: CASSTYSNQPQHF. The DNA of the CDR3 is TGTGCCAGCAGCACCTATAGCAATCAGCCCCAGCATTTT.

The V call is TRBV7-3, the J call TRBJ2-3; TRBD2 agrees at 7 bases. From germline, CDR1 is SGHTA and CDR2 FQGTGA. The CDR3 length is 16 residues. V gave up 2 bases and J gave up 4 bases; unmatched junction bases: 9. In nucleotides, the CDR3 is TGTGCCAGCAGCTTAGCTGTAGCGGGTGAGGCAGATACGCAGTATTTT. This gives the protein CASSLAVAGEADTQYF. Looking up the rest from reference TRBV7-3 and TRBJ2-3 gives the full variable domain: GAGVSQTPSNKVTEKGKYVELRCDPISGHTALYWYRQSLGQGPEFLIYFQGTGAADDSGLPNDRFFAVRPEGSVSTLKIQRTERGDSAVYLCASSLAVAGEADTQYFGPGTRLTVL.

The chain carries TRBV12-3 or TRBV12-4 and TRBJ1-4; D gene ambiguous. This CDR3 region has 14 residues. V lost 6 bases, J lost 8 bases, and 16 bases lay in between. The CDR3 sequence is CASRRGLDGEKLFF. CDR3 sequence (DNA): TGTGCCAGCAGAAGAGGATTAGATGGGGAAAAACTGTTTTTT.

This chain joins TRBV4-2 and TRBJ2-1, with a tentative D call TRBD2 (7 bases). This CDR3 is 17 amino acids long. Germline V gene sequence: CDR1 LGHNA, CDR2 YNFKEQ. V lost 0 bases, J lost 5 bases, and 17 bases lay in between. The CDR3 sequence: CASSQDVKGGANNEQFF. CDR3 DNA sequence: TGTGCCAGCAGCCAAGACGTGAAGGGGGGGGCGAACAATGAGCAGTTCTTC.

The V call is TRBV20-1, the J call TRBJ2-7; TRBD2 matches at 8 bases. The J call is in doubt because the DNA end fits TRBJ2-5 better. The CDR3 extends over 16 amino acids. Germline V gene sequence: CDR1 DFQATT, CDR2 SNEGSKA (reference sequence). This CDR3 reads CSARGETSALLQTQYF. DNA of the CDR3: TGCAGTGCTAGAGGAGAGACTAGCGCCCTCCTGCAGACCCAGTACTTC.

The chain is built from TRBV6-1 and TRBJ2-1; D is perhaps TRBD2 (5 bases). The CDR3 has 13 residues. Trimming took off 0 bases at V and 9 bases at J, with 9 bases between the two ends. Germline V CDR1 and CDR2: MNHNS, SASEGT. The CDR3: CASSEAGVTEQFF. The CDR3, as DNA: TGTGCCAGCAGTGAAGCGGGAGTTACTGAGCAGTTCTTC.

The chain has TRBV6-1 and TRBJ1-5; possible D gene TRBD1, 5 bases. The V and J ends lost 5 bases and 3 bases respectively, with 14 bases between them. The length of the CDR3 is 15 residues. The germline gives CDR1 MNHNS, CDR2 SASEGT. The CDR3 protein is CASSPPGTVNQPQHF. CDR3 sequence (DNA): TGTGCCAGCAGTCCACCCGGGACGGTCAATCAGCCCCAGCATTTT.